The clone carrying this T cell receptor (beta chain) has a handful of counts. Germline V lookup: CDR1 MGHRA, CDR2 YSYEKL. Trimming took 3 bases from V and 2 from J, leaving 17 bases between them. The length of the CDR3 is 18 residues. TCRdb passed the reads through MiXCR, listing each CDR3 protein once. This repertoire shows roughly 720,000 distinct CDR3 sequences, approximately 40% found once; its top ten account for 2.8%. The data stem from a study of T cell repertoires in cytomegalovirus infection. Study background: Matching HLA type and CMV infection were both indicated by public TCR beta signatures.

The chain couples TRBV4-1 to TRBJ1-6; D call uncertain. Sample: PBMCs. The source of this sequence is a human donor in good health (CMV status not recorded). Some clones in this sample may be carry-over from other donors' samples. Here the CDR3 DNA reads TGCGCCAGCAGCCAGAGGTCCCCGGATGCGGCCTATAATTCACCCCTCCACTTT. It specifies CASSQRSPDAAYNSPLHF.